Reported below is one TCR beta chain. Its antigen is currently unknown. Unique molecular identifiers had been added to the TCR beta cDNA libraries. TCRdb re-called the PCR reads through MiXCR, storing one row per CDR3 protein. The sample includes 750,000 to 900,000 distinct CDR3 sequences, roughly 50% seen only once; the top ten take roughly 5%. This sample was taken from a study of post-analysis software for immune sequencing data. Findings of the study overall: Pronounced co-clustering by F measure was evident among identically batched samples. There was significantly lower normalized Chao1 diversity in multiple sclerosis patients than in controls. The study found TRBV5-6, TRBV5-1 and TRBV20-1 among a few TRBV segments more frequent in patients than controls.

V gave up 5 bases and J gave up 2 bases; unmatched junction bases: 11. The CDR3 loop spans 18 amino acids. In germline, CDR1 is LGHDT, CDR2 YNNKEL (reference sequence). The sequence was collected from a girl between 5 and 17 years old with multiple sclerosis. The sequencing sample was made of blood. This chain links TRBV3-1 with TRBJ2-7; 14 bases line up with TRBD2. CDR3 protein: CASSIEYPGLAGAYEQYF. As DNA, the CDR3 is TGTGCCAGCAGCATTGAATATCCGGGACTAGCGGGAGCCTACGAGCAGTACTTC.